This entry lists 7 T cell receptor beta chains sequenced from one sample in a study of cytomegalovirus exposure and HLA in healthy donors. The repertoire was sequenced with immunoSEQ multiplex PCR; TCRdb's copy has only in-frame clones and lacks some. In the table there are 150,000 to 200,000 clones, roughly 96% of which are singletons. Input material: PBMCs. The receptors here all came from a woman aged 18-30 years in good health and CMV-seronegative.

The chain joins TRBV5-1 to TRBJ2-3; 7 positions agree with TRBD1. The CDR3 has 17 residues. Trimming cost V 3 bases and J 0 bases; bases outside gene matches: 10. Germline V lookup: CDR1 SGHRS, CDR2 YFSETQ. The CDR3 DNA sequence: TGCGCCAGCAGCTCGAGGGACAGCCGGACTAGCACAGATACGCAGTATTTT. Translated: CASSSRDSRTSTDTQYF.

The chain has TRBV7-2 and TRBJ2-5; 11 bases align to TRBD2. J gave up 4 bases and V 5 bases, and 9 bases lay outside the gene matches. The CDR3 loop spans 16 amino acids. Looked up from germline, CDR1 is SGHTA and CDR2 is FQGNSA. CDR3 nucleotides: TGTGCCAGCAGCCTGCAGACTAGCGGGGCCGGAGAGACCCAGTACTTC. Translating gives CASSLQTSGAGETQYF.

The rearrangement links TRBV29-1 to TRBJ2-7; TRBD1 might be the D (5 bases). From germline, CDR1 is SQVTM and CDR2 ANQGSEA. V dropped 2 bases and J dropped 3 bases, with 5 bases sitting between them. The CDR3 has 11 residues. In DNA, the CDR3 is TGCAGCGTTGAACAGGGCTACGAGCAGTACTTC. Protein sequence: CSVEQGYEQYF.

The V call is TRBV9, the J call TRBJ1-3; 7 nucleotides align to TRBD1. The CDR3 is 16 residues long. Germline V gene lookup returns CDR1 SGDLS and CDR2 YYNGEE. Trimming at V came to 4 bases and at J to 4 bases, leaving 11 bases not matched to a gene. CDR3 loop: CASSQPNRGGGNTIYF. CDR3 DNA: TGTGCCAGCAGCCAACCCAACAGGGGAGGAGGAAACACCATATATTTT.

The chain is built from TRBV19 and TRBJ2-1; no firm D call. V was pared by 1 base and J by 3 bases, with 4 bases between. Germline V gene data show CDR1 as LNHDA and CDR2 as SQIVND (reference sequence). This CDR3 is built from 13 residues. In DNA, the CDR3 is TGTGCCAGTAGTATAGCCCTCTACAATGAGCAGTTCTTC. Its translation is CASSIALYNEQFF.

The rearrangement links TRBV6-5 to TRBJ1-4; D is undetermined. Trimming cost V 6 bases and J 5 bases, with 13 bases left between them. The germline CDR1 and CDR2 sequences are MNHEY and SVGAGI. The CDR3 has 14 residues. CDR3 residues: CASREGRENEKLFF. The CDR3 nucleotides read TGTGCCAGCAGGGAGGGAAGGGAGAATGAAAAACTGTTTTTT.

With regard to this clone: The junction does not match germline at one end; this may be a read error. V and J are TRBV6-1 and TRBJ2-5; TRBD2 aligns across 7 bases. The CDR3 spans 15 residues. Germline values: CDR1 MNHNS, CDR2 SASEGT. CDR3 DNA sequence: TGTGCCAGCACTGAAGCGGGGAGGGGACAAGAGACCCAGTACTTC. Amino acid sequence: CASTEAGRGQETQYF.